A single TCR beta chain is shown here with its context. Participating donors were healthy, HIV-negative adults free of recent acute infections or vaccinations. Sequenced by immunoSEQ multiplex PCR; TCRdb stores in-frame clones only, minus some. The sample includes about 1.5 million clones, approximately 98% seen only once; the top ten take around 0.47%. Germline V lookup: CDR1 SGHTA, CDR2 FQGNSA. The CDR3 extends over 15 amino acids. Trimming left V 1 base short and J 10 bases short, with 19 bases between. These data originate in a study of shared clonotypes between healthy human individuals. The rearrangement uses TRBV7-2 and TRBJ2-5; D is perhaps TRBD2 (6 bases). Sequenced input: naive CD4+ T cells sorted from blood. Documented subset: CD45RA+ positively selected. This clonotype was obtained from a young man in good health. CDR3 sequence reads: CASSLERAGLSVQYF. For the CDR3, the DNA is TGTGCCAGCAGCTTAGAACGTGCGGGGCTCTCGGTCCAGTACTTC.